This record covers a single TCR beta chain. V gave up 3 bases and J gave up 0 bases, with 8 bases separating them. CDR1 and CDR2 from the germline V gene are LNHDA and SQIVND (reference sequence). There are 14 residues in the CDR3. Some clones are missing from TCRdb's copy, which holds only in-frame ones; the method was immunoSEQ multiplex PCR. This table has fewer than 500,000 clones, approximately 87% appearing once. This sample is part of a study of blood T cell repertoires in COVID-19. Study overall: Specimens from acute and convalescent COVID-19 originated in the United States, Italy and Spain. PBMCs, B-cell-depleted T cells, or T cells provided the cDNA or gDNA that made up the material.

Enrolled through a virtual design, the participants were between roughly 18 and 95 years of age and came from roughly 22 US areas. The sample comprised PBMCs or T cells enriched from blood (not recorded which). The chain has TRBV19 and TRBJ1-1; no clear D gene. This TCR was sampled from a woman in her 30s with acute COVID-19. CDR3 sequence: CASSIVRLNTEAFF. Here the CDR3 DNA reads TGTGCCAGTAGTATTGTACGGTTGAACACTGAAGCTTTCTTT.